The next 27 T cell receptor beta chains were all read from a single sample in a study of blood T cell repertoires in COVID-19. The table came from immunoSEQ multiplex PCR; TCRdb's copy has only in-frame clones and leaves some out. The sample records tens of thousands of clones, roughly nine tenths being singletons. Sequenced input: peripheral blood. The receptors shown here come from a man aged 70-80 years with active COVID-19.

This rearrangement joins TRBV6-2 or TRBV6-3 to TRBJ2-1; TRBD2 aligns across 11 bases. Losses at the gene ends were 2 bases for V and 7 bases for J; bases not matched to a gene: 4. CDR1 is MNHEY and CDR2 is SVGEGT in the germline V gene. The CDR3 runs 15 residues. As DNA, the CDR3 is TGTGCCAGCAGTTACGGACTAGCGGGCGGGAATGAGCAGTTCTTC. Encoded protein: CASSYGLAGGNEQFF.

J is TRBJ2-5 and V is TRBV28, with D maybe TRBD2 (6 bases). V shed 3 bases and J shed 1 base, with 12 bases lying between them. This CDR3 region has 15 residues. In germline, CDR1 is MDHEN, CDR2 SYDVKM. The CDR3 nucleotides read TGTGCCAGCAGTTTGGCGGCGGGGCCCCAAGAGACCCAGTACTTC. Translated, it gives CASSLAAGPQETQYF.

The genes are TRBV18 and TRBJ2-3; 13 bases are a match to TRBD2. With 3 bases clipped from V and 4 bases from J, the junction kept 7 bases outside the gene matches. CDR1 is KGHSH and CDR2 is LQKENI in the germline V gene. The CDR3 has 17 residues. The CDR3: CASSPRTSGSVADTQYF. The DNA of the CDR3 is TGTGCCAGCTCACCCCGGACTAGCGGGAGTGTCGCAGATACGCAGTATTTT.

The chain recombines TRBV6-5 with TRBJ1-6, with D perhaps matching TRBD1 (5 bases). The CDR3 spans 16 residues. Germline V gene data show CDR1 as MNHEY and CDR2 as SVGAGI. The germline V and J ends were trimmed by 2 bases and 4 bases, with 12 bases remaining between them. This chain's CDR3 is CASSYRRGTYNSPLHF. The CDR3 DNA reads as TGTGCCAGCAGTTACCGGAGGGGCACTTATAATTCACCCCTCCACTTT.

The count of this clone is one. This rearrangement joins TRBV5-1 to TRBJ2-3; D gene ambiguous. The ends were cut back, 1 base at V and 0 bases at J, with 12 bases in the middle. The CDR3 consists of 16 residues. Germline V gene sequence: CDR1 SGHRS, CDR2 YFSETQ. The CDR3 bases are TGCGCCAGCAGCTTGAGTGGCCGCCCGAGCACAGATACGCAGTATTTT. Residues: CASSLSGRPSTDTQYF.

The J gene is TRBJ2-5, the V gene TRBV30; 8 bases are a match to TRBD1. Unmatched junction bases numbered 7, after V lost 8 bases and J lost 5 bases. The length of the CDR3 is 12 residues. Germline lookup yields CDR1 GTSNPN and CDR2 SVGIG (reference sequence). The chain's CDR3 is CAGGRGLETQYF. DNA of the CDR3: TGTGCCGGGGGCAGGGGGCTGGAGACCCAGTACTTC.

CDR3 protein: CASAVGRFTDTQYF. CDR3 bases: TGCGCCAGCGCGGTGGGGAGGTTCACAGATACGCAGTATTTT. The V call is TRBV5-1, the J call TRBJ2-3, with D perhaps matching TRBD2 (6 bases). Germline V gene data show CDR1 as SGHRS and CDR2 as YFSETQ. Trimming took off 7 bases at V and 2 bases at J, with 14 bases between the two ends. The CDR3 runs 14 residues.

This sequence joins TRBV6-2 or TRBV6-3 and TRBJ2-7; 7 bases are shared with TRBD2. V lost 4 bases to trimming and J lost 6 bases; unmatched junction nucleotides: 3. The CDR3 runs to 12 residues. The V gene's germline CDR1 is MNHEY and CDR2 SVGEGT. The CDR3 sequence is CASSLPGGEQYF. Written as DNA, the CDR3 is TGTGCCAGCAGTTTGCCGGGGGGCGAGCAGTACTTC.

The rearrangement joins TRBV19 to TRBJ2-5; maybe TRBD2 (6 bases). V lost 8 bases and J lost 2, with 12 bases in between. The CDR3 runs 13 residues. Germline CDR1 is LNHDA and CDR2 is SQIVND (reference sequence). The CDR3 spells CASRVGGQETQYF. The CDR3 DNA is TGTGCCAGTCGGGTGGGGGGACAAGAGACCCAGTACTTC.

The chain combines TRBV6-5 with TRBJ2-7, with 7 bases aligning to TRBD1. CDR1 and CDR2 (germline): MNHEY, SVGAGI. The ends lost 6 bases at V and 3 bases at J; junction bases unmatched: 2. The CDR3 runs 12 residues. The CDR3 loop reads CASSRDSYEQYF. CDR3 in DNA: TGTGCCAGCAGCCGGGACAGCTACGAGCAGTACTTC.

The CDR3 DNA reads TGTGCCAGCTCACCCGGACTAGCGGTCCAAGAGACCCAGTACTTC. This translates into CASSPGLAVQETQYF. The V and J genes are TRBV18 and TRBJ2-5; 10 bases map to TRBD2. Germline CDR1 KGHSH, CDR2 LQKENI. The CDR3 extends over 15 amino acids. V shed 3 bases and J 1 base; nucleotides not matched to a gene: 2.

V is TRBV19 and J is TRBJ2-3; maybe TRBD1 (5 bases). The V end was cut by 5 bases, the J end by 8 bases, with 14 bases between. CDR3 size: 13 residues. Germline lookup yields CDR1 LNHDA and CDR2 SQIVND (reference sequence). The CDR3 sequence: CASSGAATPTQYF. The CDR3 coding sequence is TGTGCCAGTAGTGGGGCCGCTACCCCTACGCAGTATTTT.

CDR3 region: CASSPDAGAGQYF. Here the CDR3 DNA reads TGTGCCAGCTCACCCGACGCAGGGGCCGGGCAGTATTTT. The chain is built from TRBV18 and TRBJ2-3, with D possibly matching TRBD1 (6 bases). Trimming took off 3 bases at V and 11 bases at J, with 15 bases between the two ends. This CDR3 is built from 13 residues. Germline CDR1 is KGHSH and CDR2 is LQKENI.

Here the CDR3 reads CSVEDPLGRVNEQFF. The CDR3 nucleotides read TGCAGCGTTGAAGATCCCCTCGGGCGGGTGAATGAGCAGTTCTTC. The V gene is TRBV29-1, the J gene TRBJ2-1, with TRBD2 as a possible D gene (5 bases). The germline CDR1 and CDR2 sequences are SQVTM and ANQGSEA. The V and J ends lost 0 bases and 7 bases respectively, with 16 bases between them. The CDR3 runs to 15 residues.

The CDR3 bases are TGTGCCAGTAGTATTGGTCGGGAGGCCAGCTCCTACGAGCAGTACTTC. It codes for CASSIGREASSYEQYF. The rearrangement joins TRBV19 to TRBJ2-7; the match to TRBD2 covers 7 bases. Germline V gene data show CDR1 as LNHDA and CDR2 as SQIVND (reference sequence). The CDR3 is 16 amino acids. V dropped 3 bases and J dropped 0; count of bases not matched to a gene: 8.

In nucleotides, the CDR3 is TGTGCCAGCAGTTCCCCGGGGGGAGGGACCTACGAGCAGTACTTC. Translated: CASSSPGGGTYEQYF. The gene calls are TRBV6-5 and TRBJ2-7, with 7 bases identical to TRBD2. The CDR3 has 15 amino acids. The V gene end was trimmed by 4 bases and the J gene end by 2 bases; junction bases not matched to a gene: 8. Germline V gives CDR1 MNHEY, CDR2 SVGAGI.

V and J are TRBV2 and TRBJ1-2; 8 bases match TRBD1. The CDR3 is made up of 13 amino acids. Germline values: CDR1 SNHLY, CDR2 FYNNEI. V shed 6 bases, J shed 5 bases, and the junction held 5 bases outside the gene matches. The CDR3 DNA reads as TGTGCCAGCAGGGGGGGACAGGAGTATGGCTACACCTTC. Its translation is CASRGGQEYGYTF.

The chain uses TRBV7-8 and TRBJ2-1, with 8 bases that match TRBD2. V gave up 11 bases and J gave up 12 bases; unmatched junction bases: 15. Germline values: CDR1 SGHVS, CDR2 FQNEAQ. The CDR3 totals 13 residues. Written as DNA, the CDR3 is TGTGCCCCGGGGGGGCGCTGGGGGCCCCCGCAGTTCTTC. As protein: CAPGGRWGPPQFF.

The rearrangement uses TRBV7-3 and TRBJ1-2; D might be TRBD1 (6 bases). Trimming stripped 1 base from V and 7 bases from J, with 10 bases between. From germline, CDR1 is SGHTA and CDR2 FQGTGA. This CDR3 region has 13 residues. Written as DNA, the CDR3 is TGTGCCAGCAGCTTAATAGGGGGAAGTGGCTACACCTTC. As protein: CASSLIGGSGYTF. Complete variable domain (other parts from reference TRBV7-3 and TRBJ1-2): GAGVSQTPSNKVTEKGKYVELRCDPISGHTALYWYRQSLGQGPEFLIYFQGTGAADDSGLPNDRFFAVRPEGSVSTLKIQRTERGDSAVYLCASSLIGGSGYTFGSGTRLTVV.

The chain recombines TRBV7-2 with TRBJ2-6; D remains unclear. The CDR3 totals 15 residues. Germline values: CDR1 SGHTA, CDR2 FQGNSA. V lost 2 bases to trimming and J lost 0 bases, with 5 bases between them. CDR3 loop: CASSLLASGANVLTF. For the CDR3, the DNA is TGTGCCAGCAGCTTACTGGCCTCTGGGGCCAACGTCCTGACTTTC.

The CDR3 nucleotides read TGTGCCAGCAGTTTAGCGGGGACAGGCCCCAGAGGCACTGAAGCTTTCTTT. Translating gives CASSLAGTGPRGTEAFF. V usage is TRBV27 and J usage is TRBJ1-1, with 8 bases matching TRBD1. The CDR3 is 17 residues long. Germline assignment: CDR1 MNHEY and CDR2 SMNVEV (reference sequence). V gave up 2 bases and J gave up 4 bases; unmatched junction bases: 12.

The chain uses TRBV7-9 and TRBJ2-1; no clear D. Looked up from germline, CDR1 is SEHNR and CDR2 is FQNEAQ (reference sequence). V dropped 5 bases and J dropped 7 bases, with 9 bases sitting between them. The CDR3 has 12 amino acids. The CDR3 region has the DNA TGTGCCAGCAGCCCCGGGTTGAATGAGCAGTTCTTC. Amino acid sequence: CASSPGLNEQFF.

The chain links TRBV6-6 to TRBJ2-2, with D maybe TRBD1 (5 bases). The CDR3 consists of 16 residues. V was clipped by 0 bases and J by 4 bases, with 12 bases between them. From germline, CDR1 is MNHNY and CDR2 SVGAGI (reference sequence). The CDR3 bases are TGTGCCAGCAGTTACTCGGGCAGGGTGGGCACCGGGGAGCTGTTTTTT. Amino acid sequence: CASSYSGRVGTGELFF.

This chain joins TRBV19 and TRBJ2-6; TRBD2 is a possible D gene (6 bases). CDR1 LNHDA and CDR2 SQIVND come from the germline V gene (reference sequence). V lost 3 bases, J lost 0 bases, and 12 bases lay in between. CDR3 length: 17 residues. CDR3 DNA sequence: TGTGCCAGTAGTATCGGACGGACTATCTCTGGGGCCAACGTCCTGACTTTC. Protein: CASSIGRTISGANVLTF.

The CDR3 DNA is TGTGCCAGCGGAACCGGGACAGGGCCTTACGAGCAGTACTTC. The encoded protein is CASGTGTGPYEQYF. The chain is built from TRBV6-6 and TRBJ2-7; 9 bases match TRBD1. This CDR3 contains 14 residues. J was trimmed by 4 bases and V by 8 bases; bases with no gene match: 9. Germline CDR1 and CDR2: MNHNY and SVGAGI (reference sequence).

V and J are TRBV28 and TRBJ2-7; 12 bases fit TRBD2. V trimming: 7 bases; J trimming: 4 bases; junction bases outside the gene matches: 8. Looked up from germline, CDR1 is MDHEN and CDR2 is SYDVKM. This CDR3 is 15 amino acids long. This chain's CDR3 is CASTIGLAGGYEQYF. The CDR3 nucleotides read TGTGCCAGCACCATAGGGCTAGCGGGAGGGTACGAGCAGTACTTC.

A remark on this clone: The junction departs from the called germline gene at one end, perhaps through a read error. V gene TRBV7-9 combines with J gene TRBJ1-2, with TRBD1 identical over 7 bases. Germline V CDR1 and CDR2: SEHNR, FQNEAQ (reference sequence). The CDR3 extends over 13 amino acids. The CDR3: CASSLGSGQVFAF. The CDR3 DNA is TGTGCCAGCAGCTTAGGCAGTGGACAGGTTTTCGCCTTC.